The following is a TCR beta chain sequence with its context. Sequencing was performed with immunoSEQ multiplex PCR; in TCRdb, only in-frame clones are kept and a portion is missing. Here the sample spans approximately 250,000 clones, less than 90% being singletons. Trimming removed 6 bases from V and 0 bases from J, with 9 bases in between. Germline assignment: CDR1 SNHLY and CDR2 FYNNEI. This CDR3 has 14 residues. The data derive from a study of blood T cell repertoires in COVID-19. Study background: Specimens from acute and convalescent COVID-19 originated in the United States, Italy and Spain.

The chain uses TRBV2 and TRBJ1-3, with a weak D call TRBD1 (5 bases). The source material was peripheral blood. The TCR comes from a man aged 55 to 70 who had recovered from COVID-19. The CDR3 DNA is TGTGCCAGCAGAGACAGACGCTCTGGAAACACCATATATTTT. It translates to CASRDRRSGNTIYF.